This T cell receptor beta chain comes out of a study of blood T cell repertoires in COVID-19. Across the study: Samples representing acute and convalescent COVID-19 were sourced from the United States, Italy and Spain. T cells, B-cell-depleted T cells, or PBMCs supplied cDNA or gDNA.

Germline V CDR1 and CDR2: DFQATT, SNEGSKA (reference sequence). This CDR3 is built from 15 residues. V lost 3 bases and J lost 1; bases outside the gene matches: 8. Authors' methods: Reference gene primer amplification gave estimated nucleated cell counts. Assay used: immunoSEQ multiplex PCR; TCRdb lists only in-frame clones, some missing. That table is the source of V, J and clone size, and D and trimming were worked out from the DNA. Among 250,000 to 300,000 clones, 70% to 90% were seen once, and the ten largest hold less than 6.5%. This chain joins TRBV20-1 and TRBJ1-1; 7 bases fit TRBD1. Sequenced sample: peripheral blood. This receptor was identified in a man aged 50 to 60 with active or convalescent COVID-19. CDR3 coding DNA: TGCAGTGCTAGTGATACCGGGACAGCGAACACTGAAGCTTTCTTT. Amino acids: CSASDTGTANTEAFF.